This T cell receptor (beta chain) was sequenced for a study of T cells after yellow fever vaccination. A 5'RACE template-switching step, the method used to make TCR cDNA, added a universal primer site and UMIs. TCRdb passed the 5' RACE reads through MiXCR, listing each CDR3 protein once. The sample includes 120,000 or so distinct CDR3 sequences, roughly 15% of them seen just once. This material consisted of CD8+ T cells sorted from PBMCs, taken 5 days after the yellow fever booster vaccination. The clonotype was recovered from a man aged 18 to 30 who received the YFV17D yellow fever vaccine.

CDR3 loop: CASKEDREFKEQFF. CDR3 coding DNA: TGTGCCAGCAAGGAGGACAGGGAGTTTAAGGAGCAGTTCTTC. The rearrangement joins TRBV2 to TRBJ2-1, with 8 bases lining up with TRBD1. The germline CDR1 and CDR2 sequences are SNHLY and FYNNEI. Trimming at V came to 7 bases and at J to 10 bases, leaving 12 bases not matched to a gene. The CDR3 runs 14 residues.